The 31 T cell receptor beta chains presented below share a single source sample, sequenced in a study of a mutant IDH1 vaccine in newly diagnosed glioma. As for time point: week 47, end of study. In every dose of vaccine, 300 ug of mutant IDH1 20-mer peptide was given alongside topical imiquimod. No antigens are known for them. Sequenced by immunoSEQ multiplex PCR; TCRdb stores in-frame clones only, minus some. The sample holds about 34,000 clones, about 86% seen once. This sample comprised PBMCs, obtained from a glioma patient whose treatment included an IDH1 peptide vaccine. These receptors were obtained from a woman younger than 45 with glioma.

CDR3 sequence (DNA): TGCGCCAGCAGCTCGGATTCAAATAATGTACAAGAGACCCAGTACTTC. Translation: CASSSDSNNVQETQYF. The chain uses TRBV5-1 and TRBJ2-5; D ambiguous. CDR3 length: 16 amino acids. In germline, CDR1 is SGHRS, CDR2 YFSETQ. Deletions cut 3 bases from V and 2 bases from J, with 17 bases between.

This clone has a single count. The J gene is TRBJ1-1, the V gene TRBV15; D might be TRBD1 (5 bases). This CDR3 contains 14 residues. Trimming stripped 1 base from V and 1 base from J, with 7 bases between. The germline CDR1 and CDR2 sequences are LNHNV and YYDKDF (reference sequence). CDR3 protein: CATSRGQGNTEAFF. The CDR3, as DNA: TGTGCCACCAGCAGAGGGCAGGGGAACACTGAAGCTTTCTTT.

This chain links TRBV10-3 with TRBJ1-5; D gene uncertain. The CDR3 loop spans 12 amino acids. The germline V and J ends were trimmed by 3 bases and 5 bases, with 5 bases remaining between them. The V gene's germline CDR1 is ENHRY and CDR2 SYGVKD. Here the CDR3 DNA reads TGTGCCATCAGTGAAGGCGATCAGCCCCAGCATTTT. This translates into CAISEGDQPQHF.

The rearrangement uses TRBV6-5 and TRBJ2-7; D call uncertain. The CDR3 runs 11 residues. V was trimmed by 4 bases and J by 6 bases, leaving 7 bases between them. Germline V lookup: CDR1 MNHEY, CDR2 SVGAGI. CDR3 sequence reads: CASSSRSEQYF. CDR3 bases: TGTGCCAGCAGTTCTCGGAGCGAGCAGTACTTC.

This clone was picked up one time. This chain uses TRBV5-6 with TRBJ1-2, with D unresolved. The CDR3 is 14 amino acids. The germline V gene encodes CDR1 SGHDT and CDR2 YYEEEE. Trimming left V 1 base short and J 3 bases short, with 10 bases between. CDR3: CASSLLRRYYGYTF. Written as DNA, the CDR3 is TGTGCCAGCAGCTTGCTCAGAAGGTACTATGGCTACACCTTC.

This clone was seen just once. The CDR3 region is CAISERGASSYEQYF. CDR3 DNA sequence: TGTGCCATCAGTGAGCGGGGGGCTAGCTCCTACGAGCAGTACTTC. V and J are TRBV10-3 and TRBJ2-7, with D perhaps TRBD2 (7 bases). The CDR3 is 15 residues long. Germline V gene lookup returns CDR1 ENHRY and CDR2 SYGVKD. V was clipped by 2 bases and J by 0 bases, with 11 bases between them.

This clone was seen just once. The rearrangement links TRBV6-1 to TRBJ2-5, with a tentative D call TRBD2 (5 bases). The V gene lost 6 bases and the J gene lost 3 bases, with 17 bases spanning the gap. Germline CDR1 reads MNHNS; CDR2 reads SASEGT. The CDR3 spans 15 residues. CDR3 in DNA: TGTGCCAGCAGGAAGGAACAGCGGCGGGAAGAGACCCAGTACTTC. This sequence encodes CASRKEQRREETQYF.

This rearrangement joins TRBV30 to TRBJ1-3; no definite D call. The germline V gene has CDR1 GTSNPN and CDR2 SVGIG (reference sequence). This CDR3 is built from 12 residues. V lost 2 bases and J 4 bases, leaving 6 bases between the germline ends. The CDR3 loop is CAWSLVGNTIYF. In DNA, the CDR3 is TGTGCCTGGAGTTTGGTGGGAAACACCATATATTTT.

As DNA, the CDR3 is TGTGCCAGCTCTCTGGGAGGTAGCAATCAGCCCCAGCATTTT. Translated: CASSLGGSNQPQHF. The V gene is TRBV18, the J gene TRBJ1-5; D unclear. This CDR3 comprises 14 residues. V was trimmed by 6 bases and J by 0 bases, leaving 9 bases between them. Germline CDR1 and CDR2: KGHSH and LQKENI.

V gene TRBV30 combines with J gene TRBJ1-5; 7 nucleotides line up with TRBD1. From germline, CDR1 is GTSNPN and CDR2 SVGIG (reference sequence). V dropped 3 bases and J dropped 9; count of bases not matched to a gene: 8. CDR3 size: 13 residues. CDR3: CAWSEDRQRPQHF. CDR3 in DNA: TGTGCCTGGAGCGAGGACAGGCAGCGGCCCCAGCATTTT.

This rearrangement joins TRBV2 to TRBJ1-2; maybe TRBD1 (5 bases). V was trimmed by 1 base and J by 2 bases, leaving 14 bases between them. CDR1 and CDR2 (germline): SNHLY, FYNNEI. CDR3 length equals 16 residues. CDR3 sequence: CASSEGPVGGNYGYTF. The CDR3 DNA sequence: TGTGCCAGCAGTGAAGGTCCTGTGGGGGGGAACTATGGCTACACCTTC.

The chain combines TRBV2 with TRBJ1-5; 7 bases agree with TRBD1. Germline values: CDR1 SNHLY, CDR2 FYNNEI. With V trimmed by 6 bases and J by 1 base, 12 bases remained unmatched. This CDR3 region has 17 residues. Here the CDR3 DNA reads TGTGCCAGCAGCCCCTCCGCTTGGGACAGAAGCAATCAGCCCCAGCATTTT. Translation: CASSPSAWDRSNQPQHF.

The rearrangement links TRBV2 to TRBJ2-3, with 7 bases that match TRBD1. V shed 3 bases, J shed 2 bases, and the junction held 11 bases outside the gene matches. The CDR3 extends over 17 amino acids. Germline CDR1 SNHLY, CDR2 FYNNEI. DNA for the CDR3: TGTGCCAGCAGTGATCAGTCGGACAGGCCGTTCACAGATACGCAGTATTTT. Translating it yields CASSDQSDRPFTDTQYF. The variable domain in full, completed from reference TRBV2 and TRBJ2-3, reads EPEVTQTPSHQVTQMGQEVILRCVPISNHLYFYWYRQILGQKVEFLVSFYNNEISEKSEIFDDQFSVERPDGSNFTLKIRSTKLEDSAMYFCASSDQSDRPFTDTQYFGPGTRLTVL.

The V and J genes are TRBV9 and TRBJ1-3; D ambiguous. The ends were cut back, 0 bases at V and 2 bases at J, with 6 bases in the middle. The CDR3 contains 14 residues. CDR1 is SGDLS, CDR2 YYNGEE, per germline. CDR3 loop: CASSVGDPGNTIYF. In DNA, the CDR3 is TGTGCCAGCAGCGTAGGGGATCCTGGAAACACCATATATTTT.

The CDR3 is CASSLGATEAFF. CDR3 in DNA: TGTGCCAGCAGCTTGGGGGCCACTGAAGCTTTCTTT. The genes are TRBV7-8 and TRBJ1-1, with a possible D match to TRBD1 (6 bases). The V gene lost 3 bases and the J gene lost 4 bases, with 6 bases spanning the gap. CDR1 and CDR2 (germline): SGHVS, FQNEAQ. CDR3 length: 12 residues.

V is TRBV10-3 and J is TRBJ1-3; the match to TRBD1 covers 7 bases. The CDR3 length is 16 residues. V gave up 4 bases and J gave up 2 bases; unmatched junction bases: 8. Per the germline V gene, CDR1 is ENHRY and CDR2 is SYGVKD. DNA of the CDR3: TGTGCCATCAGTGCTAGACAGGGAATAACTGGAAACACCATATATTTT. Amino acid sequence: CAISARQGITGNTIYF.

The J gene is TRBJ1-4, the V gene TRBV6-1; the match to TRBD1 covers 7 bases. The V gene end was trimmed by 6 bases and the J gene end by 4 bases; junction bases not matched to a gene: 5. The CDR3 is 14 residues long. Per germline, CDR1 MNHNS and CDR2 SASEGT. CDR3: CASRRTGLNEKLFF. CDR3 DNA: TGTGCCAGCAGGAGGACAGGCCTTAATGAAAAACTGTTTTTT.

This sequence joins TRBV6-6 and TRBJ1-1; D is undetermined. V lost 9 bases to trimming and J lost 4 bases, with 15 bases between them. Per germline, CDR1 MNHNY and CDR2 SVGAGI (reference sequence). The CDR3 runs 13 residues. The CDR3 region has the DNA TGTGCCAGTAGCAGAGGAGCGTCCACTGAAGCTTTCTTT. Its protein product is CASSRGASTEAFF.

The chain combines TRBV19 with TRBJ1-5, with a possible D match to TRBD1 (6 bases). The CDR3 contains 16 residues. Germline CDR1 and CDR2: LNHDA and SQIVND (reference sequence). The ends were cut back, 5 bases at V and 2 bases at J, with 16 bases in the middle. The CDR3 DNA follows: TGTGCCAGTAGTCCGTCGGGACATAAGGGCAATCAGCCCCAGCATTTT. As protein: CASSPSGHKGNQPQHF.

The chain links TRBV29-1 to TRBJ2-7; D uncertain. Trimming removed 7 bases at V and 12 bases at J, with 13 bases between. Germline V lookup: CDR1 SQVTM, CDR2 ANQGSEA. The CDR3 is made up of 9 amino acids. CDR3 DNA sequence: TGCAGCGGAACCCCCCGAAGGTACTTC. It specifies CSGTPRRYF.

The V gene is TRBV5-1, the J gene TRBJ2-2; the match to TRBD1 covers 8 bases. The CDR3 has 16 amino acids. Germline CDR1 SGHRS, CDR2 YFSETQ. The ends lost 3 bases at V and 4 bases at J; junction bases unmatched: 8. The DNA for the CDR3 is TGCGCCAGCAGCTCCCCCCGGACAGGGAGCACCGGGGAGCTGTTTTTT. It codes for CASSSPRTGSTGELFF.

The chain joins TRBV2 to TRBJ2-7; 11 nucleotides match TRBD1. This CDR3 comprises 14 residues. Per the germline V gene, CDR1 is SNHLY and CDR2 is FYNNEI. Germline trimming cut 3 bases from V and 7 bases from J; bases unmatched to any gene: 5. CDR3 nucleotides: TGTGCCAGCAGTGAGGGACAGGGGGTGGGTGAGCAGTACTTC. This sequence encodes CASSEGQGVGEQYF.

This sequence joins TRBV9 and TRBJ2-3; a weak D match, TRBD2 (5 bases). The CDR3 is 15 amino acids. V lost 1 base to trimming and J lost 5 bases, with 14 bases between them. Germline CDR1 is SGDLS and CDR2 is YYNGEE. CDR3 DNA sequence: TGTGCCAGCAGCGTAACTTGGGGAGCGAAAGATACGCAGTATTTT. Translated, it gives CASSVTWGAKDTQYF.

Only a few counts were recorded for this clone. The chain combines TRBV6-4 with TRBJ1-1; D is unclear. The germline gives CDR1 MRHNA, CDR2 SNTAGT. This CDR3 has 13 amino acids. V gave up 3 bases and J gave up 1 base, with 6 bases separating them. CDR3 amino acids: CASSEYKNTEAFF. In DNA form, the CDR3 reads TGTGCCAGCAGTGAATACAAGAACACTGAAGCTTTCTTT.

V is TRBV7-2 and J is TRBJ2-3; perhaps TRBD2 as D (7 bases). Germline V lookup: CDR1 SGHTA, CDR2 FQGNSA. The CDR3 loop spans 14 amino acids. V gave up 5 bases and J gave up 6 bases, with 15 bases separating them. In nucleotides, the CDR3 is TGTGCCAGCAGCCCGGCCGGGGGGCGGGATACGCAGTATTTT. Translating it yields CASSPAGGRDTQYF.

The chain carries TRBV29-1 and TRBJ2-7; tentative D call: TRBD1 (6 bases). With 5 bases removed from V and 4 bases from J, the gap between germline ends came to 15 bases. This CDR3 region has 13 residues. Germline V CDR1 and CDR2: SQVTM, ANQGSEA. CDR3 in amino acids: CSVSPLDRYEQYF. In DNA form, the CDR3 reads TGCAGCGTTTCTCCGTTAGACAGGTACGAGCAGTACTTC.

V and J are TRBV10-1 and TRBJ2-7; D is unclear. V lost 4 bases and J 2 bases, leaving 9 bases between the germline ends. This CDR3 is 13 amino acids long. Germline-derived CDR1 and CDR2 are WNHNN and SYGVQD (reference sequence). CDR3 nucleotides: TGCGCCAGCAGTGCAGGCATCCCCTACGAGCAGTACTTC. Protein: CASSAGIPYEQYF.

This chain uses TRBV5-1 with TRBJ1-2; tentative D call: TRBD1 (5 bases). Trimming shortened V by 7 bases and J by 0 bases, and 13 bases separated the two germline ends. This CDR3 has 14 amino acids. The germline V gene encodes CDR1 SGHRS and CDR2 YFSETQ. The CDR3 region is CASRQGYSNYGYTF. The CDR3 nucleotides are TGCGCCAGCCGTCAGGGTTACTCTAACTATGGCTACACCTTC.

This chain uses TRBV5-1 with TRBJ2-5; 11 bases line up with TRBD1. The germline V gene encodes CDR1 SGHRS and CDR2 YFSETQ. The CDR3 totals 15 residues. V dropped 3 bases and J dropped 2; count of bases not matched to a gene: 3. The CDR3 DNA reads as TGCGCCAGCAGCTCCCGGGACAGGGGGCAAGAGACCCAGTACTTC. Translation gives CASSSRDRGQETQYF.

The CDR3 DNA reads as TGTGCCAGCAGTGAATATAGCCCAGGGACCGGGGAGCTGTTTTTT. Encoded protein: CASSEYSPGTGELFF. V usage is TRBV25-1 and J usage is TRBJ2-2; D perhaps matches TRBD1 (5 bases). CDR1 MGHDK and CDR2 SYGVNS come from the germline V gene. The germline V and J ends were trimmed by 0 bases and 5 bases, with 10 bases remaining between them. The CDR3 totals 15 residues.

The chain is built from TRBV6-1 and TRBJ1-2; 9 bases line up with TRBD1. V trimming: 3 bases; J trimming: 6 bases; junction bases outside the gene matches: 8. This CDR3 spans 15 amino acids. CDR1 MNHNS and CDR2 SASEGT come from the germline V gene. The CDR3 region is CASSDPHRGQDGYTF. The CDR3 DNA is TGTGCCAGCAGTGACCCTCACAGGGGGCAAGATGGCTACACCTTC.